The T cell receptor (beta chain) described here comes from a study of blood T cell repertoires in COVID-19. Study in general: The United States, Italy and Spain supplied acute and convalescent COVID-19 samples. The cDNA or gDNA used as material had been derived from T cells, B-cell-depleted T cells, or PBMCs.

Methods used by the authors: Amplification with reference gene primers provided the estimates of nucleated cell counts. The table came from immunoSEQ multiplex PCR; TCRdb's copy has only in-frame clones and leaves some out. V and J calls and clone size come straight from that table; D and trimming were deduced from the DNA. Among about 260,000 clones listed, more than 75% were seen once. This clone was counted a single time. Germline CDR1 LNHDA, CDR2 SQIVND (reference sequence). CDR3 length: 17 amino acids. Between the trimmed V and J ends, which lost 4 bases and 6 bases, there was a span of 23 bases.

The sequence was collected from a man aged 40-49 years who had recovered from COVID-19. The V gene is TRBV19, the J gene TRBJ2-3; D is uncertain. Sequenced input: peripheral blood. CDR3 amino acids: CASSTPLGSDFTDTQYF. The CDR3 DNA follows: TGTGCCAGTAGTACCCCTCTCGGATCCGACTTCACGGATACGCAGTATTTT.